The sequence of this TCR beta chain was determined in a study of preoperative IRX-2 immunotherapy in early breast cancer. CDR3 length: 14 amino acids. The germline V gene encodes CDR1 MNHGY and CDR2 SAAAGT. Using immunoSEQ multiplex PCR, the repertoire was profiled, and TCRdb retains in-frame clones only, with some absent. The table records roughly 27,000 clones, 82% of them present only once. The treatment: preoperative locoregional IRX-2 cytokine immunotherapy. Preoperative locoregional IRX-2 cytokine immunotherapy was tested in the phase Ib source study. Of note for this clone: The junction and the germline gene differ at one end; a read error may be behind it.

The sequence derives from a human donor with breast cancer. The chain uses TRBV6-8 and TRBJ1-5, with 9 bases lining up with TRBD1. Sampling was conducted from a patient treated with IRX-2 immunotherapy. This CDR3 reads CAISRDRENQPQHF. CDR3 nucleotides: TGTGCCATCAGTCGGGACAGGGAAAATCAGCCCCAGCATTTT.